Below are 30 T cell receptor beta chains sequenced from a single sample in a study of CD8 T cells in Susac syndrome (dated by TCRdb to between 2018 and 2020). Library generation was performed with the immunoSEQ multiplex PCR assay. RNA was extracted using the RNeasy kit, and about 0.45 to 1 ug of the RNA was reverse transcribed with random hexamers. Starting from the raw public reads, TCRdb applied fastp trimming at Q25, assembled clones with MiXCR and retained in-frame beta chains. CDR3 protein duplicates are merged, each entry listing the most common genes and DNA. Present in this sample are about 170,000 distinct CDR3 sequences, roughly 92% of which were seen just once. The ten biggest clones cover more than 0.08% of the sample. The sequenced material came from CD4+ T cells from PBMCs. These receptor sequences come from a human donor with multiple sclerosis.

The rearrangement links TRBV5-1 to TRBJ2-6; D is tentatively TRBD1 or TRBD2 (5 bases each). Germline values: CDR1 SGHRS, CDR2 YFSETQ. V shed 0 bases and J shed 9 bases, with 19 bases lying between them. The CDR3 consists of 17 residues. In DNA form, the CDR3 reads TGCGCCAGCAGCTTGGGAGGGGCAGGGCTGGTAGGCAACGTCCTGACTTTC. It encodes CASSLGGAGLVGNVLTF.

The V call is TRBV7-8, the J call TRBJ1-1; D is perhaps TRBD1 (5 bases). Trimming took off 4 bases at V and 3 bases at J, with 12 bases between the two ends. This CDR3 region has 14 residues. Germline assignment: CDR1 SGHVS and CDR2 FQNEAQ. The CDR3 sequence is CASSSGITDTEAFF. CDR3 nucleotides: TGTGCCAGCAGCTCAGGGATAACTGACACTGAAGCTTTCTTT.

The chain employs TRBV30 and TRBJ2-3, with no clear D. Trimming left V 1 base short and J 7 bases short, with 3 bases between. Germline V gene sequence: CDR1 GTSNPN, CDR2 SVGIG (reference sequence). The CDR3 covers 10 residues. The CDR3 bases are TGTGCCTGGAGTGAAAATACGCAGTATTTT. Translating gives CAWSENTQYF.

The rearrangement uses TRBV30 and TRBJ2-1; 10 positions match TRBD2. V was pared by 1 base and J by 6 bases, with 6 bases of the junction left unmatched. The CDR3 contains 15 residues. Germline lookup yields CDR1 GTSNPN and CDR2 SVGIG (reference sequence). DNA for the CDR3: TGTGCCTGGAGTGCTCCGGGACTAGCGTCCAATGAGCAGTTCTTC. Protein product: CAWSAPGLASNEQFF.

This sequence joins TRBV7-2 and TRBJ1-1; D not certain. This CDR3 has 15 amino acids. The V end lost 4 bases, the J end lost 0 bases, and 12 bases lay between the germline ends. Per the germline V gene, CDR1 is SGHTA and CDR2 is FQGNSA. CDR3 DNA sequence: TGTGCCAGCAGCTCATACGGGGATCTGAACACTGAAGCTTTCTTT. This gives the protein CASSSYGDLNTEAFF.

This sequence joins TRBV28 and TRBJ2-5; 9 bases agree with TRBD1. The CDR3 is made up of 16 amino acids. V shed 6 bases and J 10 bases; nucleotides not matched to a gene: 18. The germline CDR1 and CDR2 sequences are MDHEN and SYDVKM. The CDR3: CASSHRRQGGMAHQYF. The CDR3 nucleotides are TGTGCCAGCAGCCACCGCCGACAGGGGGGTATGGCACACCAGTACTTC.

Only a few counts were recorded for this clonotype. J is TRBJ2-5 and V is TRBV2; maybe TRBD1 (5 bases). Trimming removed 5 bases at V and 4 bases at J, with 8 bases between. Germline-derived CDR1 and CDR2 are SNHLY and FYNNEI. The CDR3 has 12 residues. Here the CDR3 reads CASSQGRETQYF. The CDR3 nucleotides read TGTGCCAGCAGTCAGGGAAGAGAGACCCAGTACTTC.

This chain joins TRBV20-1 and TRBJ2-3, with 9 bases aligning to TRBD2. Germline-derived CDR1 and CDR2 are DFQATT and SNEGSKA (reference sequence). J was trimmed by 4 bases and V by 6 bases; bases with no gene match: 17. CDR3 size: 17 residues. DNA of the CDR3: TGCAGTGCCACCCCCGTTGGCGGGGGGGCCGCGGCAGATACGCAGTATTTT. Translation gives CSATPVGGGAAADTQYF.

This chain connects TRBV7-9 to TRBJ2-3; 7 bases match TRBD2. The V gene's germline CDR1 is SEHNR and CDR2 FQNEAQ (reference sequence). The CDR3 runs to 15 residues. Losses at the gene ends were 6 bases for V and 2 bases for J; bases not matched to a gene: 8. The CDR3 coding sequence is TGTGCCAGCAGTTTTGGGGGGGATTTCACAGATACGCAGTATTTT. Protein product: CASSFGGDFTDTQYF. The full variable domain, its missing parts supplied by reference TRBV7-9 and TRBJ2-3, is DTGVSQNPRHKITKRGQNVTFRCDPISEHNRLYWYRQTLGQGPEFLTYFQNEAQLEKSRLLSDRFSAERPKGSFSTLEIQRTEQGDSAMYLCASSFGGDFTDTQYFGPGTRLTVL.

The chain joins TRBV6-2 or TRBV6-3 to TRBJ2-1; D not resolved. Germline CDR1 MNHEY, CDR2 SVGEGT. Trimming removed 5 bases at V and 6 bases at J, with 20 bases between. The length of the CDR3 is 16 residues. The CDR3 region has the DNA TGTGCCAGCAGTCGACCCGGGTTCCGGTCTGTCAATGAGCAGTTCTTC. The encoded protein is CASSRPGFRSVNEQFF.

The chain employs TRBV6-1 and TRBJ2-1, with 11 bases identical to TRBD2. From germline, CDR1 is MNHNS and CDR2 SASEGT. The CDR3 spans 12 residues. The V and J ends lost 6 bases and 9 bases, in that order; junction bases with no gene match: 1. Written as DNA, the CDR3 is TGTGCCAGCAGGCTAGCGGGAGGTGAGCAGTTCTTC. This translates into CASRLAGGEQFF.

The V gene is TRBV24-1, the J gene TRBJ2-7; D is ambiguous. Between the trimmed V and J ends, which lost 6 bases and 2 bases, there was a span of 13 bases. The length of the CDR3 is 14 residues. CDR1 is KGHDR, CDR2 SFDVKD, per germline. The DNA for the CDR3 is TGTGCCACCAGTTCGTCCAGTAGCACCTACGAGCAGTACTTC. It codes for CATSSSSSTYEQYF.

V gene TRBV28 combines with J gene TRBJ1-2; TRBD1 aligns across 9 bases. Per the germline V gene, CDR1 is MDHEN and CDR2 is SYDVKM. The CDR3 is 12 residues long. Losses at the gene ends were 5 bases for V and 7 bases for J; bases not matched to a gene: 2. In nucleotides, the CDR3 is TGTGCCAGCAGTGAACAGGGGGCTGGCTACACCTTC. Translated: CASSEQGAGYTF.

This chain joins TRBV14 and TRBJ2-7; 9 bases agree with TRBD1. Germline CDR1 is SGHDN and CDR2 is FVKESK. The CDR3 is 16 residues long. V gave up 1 base and J gave up 3 bases; unmatched junction bases: 7. CDR3 nucleotides: TGTGCCAGCAGCCAAGGCCCCCCGGGACAGGGCTACGAGCAGTACTTC. Translation gives CASSQGPPGQGYEQYF.

This clonotype has a single count. The gene calls are TRBV2 and TRBJ2-5, with a weak D call TRBD1 (5 bases). CDR1 and CDR2 from the germline V gene are SNHLY and FYNNEI. V dropped 7 bases and J dropped 7 bases, with 19 bases sitting between them. This CDR3 has 14 residues. CDR3 sequence reads: CASMGLTKRGTQYF. DNA of the CDR3: TGTGCCAGCATGGGGCTCACGAAACGTGGGACCCAGTACTTC.

V is TRBV21-1 and J is TRBJ2-1; the D call in the table, TRBD1, was not verified against the DNA. TRBV21-1 has pseudogene status. CDR3 length: 16 residues. CDR3 DNA: TGTGCCAGCAGCGCTAGGGACAGGAGCTCCTACAATGAGCAGTTCTTC. Protein sequence: CASSARDRSSYNEQFF.

The gene calls are TRBV5-1 and TRBJ2-5, with 11 bases aligning to TRBD1. The CDR3 extends over 16 amino acids. CDR1 is SGHRS and CDR2 is YFSETQ in the germline V gene. V dropped 4 bases and J dropped 5; count of bases not matched to a gene: 10. The CDR3 protein is CASSPQRTGGVETQYF. The DNA for the CDR3 is TGCGCCAGCAGCCCCCAGAGGACAGGGGGCGTTGAGACCCAGTACTTC.

The chain carries TRBV19 and TRBJ2-1; TRBD2 might be the D (7 bases). The CDR3 covers 15 residues. The V gene lost 3 bases and the J gene lost 8 bases, with 17 bases spanning the gap. Germline values: CDR1 LNHDA, CDR2 SQIVND (reference sequence). CDR3 sequence reads: CASSMGAGETDEQFF. The CDR3 nucleotides read TGTGCCAGTAGTATGGGGGCGGGAGAAACGGATGAGCAGTTCTTC.

The gene calls are TRBV19 and TRBJ1-5, with D unresolved. The CDR3 loop spans 13 amino acids. Germline V lookup: CDR1 LNHDA, CDR2 SQIVND (reference sequence). V lost 3 bases and J 5 bases, leaving 8 bases between the germline ends. For the CDR3, the DNA is TGTGCCAGTAGTATGGTTGACGATCAGCCCCAGCATTTT. It encodes CASSMVDDQPQHF.

This chain joins TRBV27 and TRBJ2-7; TRBD1 is a possible D gene (6 bases). This CDR3 has 15 amino acids. Germline-derived CDR1 and CDR2 are MNHEY and SMNVEV (reference sequence). The V gene lost 5 bases and the J gene lost 2 bases, with 16 bases spanning the gap. CDR3: CASSRRGRGAYEQYF. DNA of the CDR3: TGTGCCAGCAGTCGGAGAGGCAGGGGAGCCTACGAGCAGTACTTC.

CDR3 sequence reads: CASRSTTAYGYTF. DNA for the CDR3: TGTGCCAGCAGGTCGACAACGGCCTATGGCTACACCTTC. The rearrangement links TRBV2 to TRBJ1-2; unclear D gene. The germline V gene has CDR1 SNHLY and CDR2 FYNNEI. This CDR3 is 13 amino acids long. Trimming left V 6 bases short and J 4 bases short, with 12 bases between.

The rearrangement uses TRBV6-2 or TRBV6-3 and TRBJ2-2, with D hard to call. The V end lost 5 bases, the J end lost 7 bases, and 5 bases lay between the germline ends. Germline V lookup: CDR1 MNHEY, CDR2 SVGEGT. The CDR3 is 11 residues long. CDR3 sequence (DNA): TGTGCCAGCAGTGATGTCGGGGAGCTGTTTTTT. Its protein is CASSDVGELFF.

V is TRBV27 and J is TRBJ1-1; a weak D match, TRBD1 (6 bases). Germline lookup yields CDR1 MNHEY and CDR2 SMNVEV (reference sequence). This CDR3 is 14 amino acids long. Trimming took off 4 bases at V and 7 bases at J, with 16 bases between the two ends. The CDR3 region has the DNA TGTGCCAGCAGTTCACAGGGATGGAGAGGTGAAGCTTTCTTT. Residues: CASSSQGWRGEAFF.

This sequence joins TRBV9 and TRBJ2-2; 8 nucleotides align to TRBD2. The V and J ends lost 0 bases and 5 bases, in that order; junction bases with no gene match: 9. There are 17 residues in the CDR3. Germline-derived CDR1 and CDR2 are SGDLS and YYNGEE. CDR3 sequence (DNA): TGTGCCAGCAGCGTAGAGCCAGCGGGGGTTGTAACCGGGGAGCTGTTTTTT. This sequence encodes CASSVEPAGVVTGELFF. Drawing the rest from reference TRBV9 and TRBJ2-2, the complete variable domain is DSGVTQTPKHLITATGQRVTLRCSPRSGDLSVYWYQQSLDQGLQFLIQYYNGEERAKGNILERFSAQQFPDLHSELNLSSLELGDSALYFCASSVEPAGVVTGELFFGEGSRLTVL.

The V and J genes are TRBV5-8 and TRBJ2-3; TRBD1 aligns across 9 bases. Per the germline V gene, CDR1 is SGHTS and CDR2 is YDEGEE. The length of the CDR3 is 15 residues. The V and J ends lost 4 bases and 4 bases, in that order; junction bases with no gene match: 7. CDR3 DNA sequence: TGTGCCAGCAGCCCACGGACAGGGGCCCCAGATACGCAGTATTTT. Its translation is CASSPRTGAPDTQYF. The full variable domain, completed using reference TRBV5-8 and TRBJ2-3, is EAGVTQSPTHLIKTRGQQATLRCSPISGHTSVYWYQQALGLGLQFLLWYDEGEERNRGNFPPRFSGRQFPNYSSELNVNALELEDSALYLCASSPRTGAPDTQYFGPGTRLTVL.

The rearrangement links TRBV7-9 to TRBJ2-2; D ambiguous. The ends were cut back, 7 bases at V and 8 bases at J, with 11 bases in the middle. Germline V gives CDR1 SEHNR, CDR2 FQNEAQ (reference sequence). This CDR3 is built from 12 residues. The CDR3 DNA reads as TGTGCCAGCACCCCCCGCAGGGGGGAGCTGTTTTTT. As protein: CASTPRRGELFF. The full variable domain, its missing parts supplied by reference TRBV7-9 and TRBJ2-2, is DTGVSQNPRHKITKRGQNVTFRCDPISEHNRLYWYRQTLGQGPEFLTYFQNEAQLEKSRLLSDRFSAERPKGSFSTLEIQRTEQGDSAMYLCASTPRRGELFFGEGSRLTVL.

The chain combines TRBV27 with TRBJ2-7; no firm D call. Germline V CDR1 and CDR2: MNHEY, SMNVEV (reference sequence). The CDR3 contains 15 residues. Trimming left V 7 bases short and J 4 bases short, with 20 bases between. CDR3 coding DNA: TGTGCCAGCAAATTTGTGTCCCAGGCCCGATACGAGCAGTACTTC. It codes for CASKFVSQARYEQYF.

This chain links TRBV12-3 or TRBV12-4 with TRBJ2-7; D perhaps matches TRBD2 (6 bases). Trimming left V 3 bases short and J 6 bases short, with 15 bases between. The CDR3 contains 14 residues. In nucleotides, the CDR3 is TGTGCCAGCAGTTTTGGAAACGTGGGAGGCGAGCAGTACTTC. Its translation is CASSFGNVGGEQYF.

This chain links TRBV28 with TRBJ2-3; D uncertain. This CDR3 has 10 amino acids. The germline CDR1 and CDR2 sequences are MDHEN and SYDVKM. With 8 bases removed from V and 5 bases from J, the gap between germline ends came to 5 bases. CDR3 in amino acids: CASGRDTQYF. The CDR3 nucleotides read TGTGCCAGCGGCCGAGATACGCAGTATTTT.

The chain recombines TRBV12-3 or TRBV12-4 with TRBJ2-5, with D possibly TRBD2 on 6 matching bases. The CDR3 has 14 amino acids. The germline V and J ends were trimmed by 7 bases and 4 bases, with 16 bases remaining between them. The CDR3 coding sequence is TGTGCCAGCACCATCGGGAGTGGCAGAGAGACCCAGTACTTC. Protein product: CASTIGSGRETQYF.